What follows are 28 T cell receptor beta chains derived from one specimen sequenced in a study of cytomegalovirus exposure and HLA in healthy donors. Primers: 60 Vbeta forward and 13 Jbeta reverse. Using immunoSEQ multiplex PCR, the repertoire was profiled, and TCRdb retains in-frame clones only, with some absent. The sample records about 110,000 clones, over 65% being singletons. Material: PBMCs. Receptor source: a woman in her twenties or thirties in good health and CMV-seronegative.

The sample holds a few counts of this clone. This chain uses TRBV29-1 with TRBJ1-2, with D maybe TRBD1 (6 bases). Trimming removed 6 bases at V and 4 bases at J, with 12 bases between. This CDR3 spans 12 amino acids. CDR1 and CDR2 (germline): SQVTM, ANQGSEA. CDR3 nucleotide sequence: TGCAGCGTCCAACAGGGAGCCTATGGCTACACCTTC. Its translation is CSVQQGAYGYTF.

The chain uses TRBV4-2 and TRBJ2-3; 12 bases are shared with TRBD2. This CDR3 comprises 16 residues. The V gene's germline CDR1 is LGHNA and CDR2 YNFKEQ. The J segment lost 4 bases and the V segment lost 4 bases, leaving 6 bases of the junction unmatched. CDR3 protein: CASSPTTSGSADTQYF. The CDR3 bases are TGTGCCAGCAGCCCCACGACTAGCGGGAGCGCAGATACGCAGTATTTT.

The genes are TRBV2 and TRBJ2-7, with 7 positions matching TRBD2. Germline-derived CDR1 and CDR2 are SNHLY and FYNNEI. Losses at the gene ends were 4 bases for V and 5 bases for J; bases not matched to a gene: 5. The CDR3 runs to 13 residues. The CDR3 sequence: CASSVGRENEQYF. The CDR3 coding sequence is TGTGCCAGCAGTGTTGGGCGGGAGAACGAGCAGTACTTC.

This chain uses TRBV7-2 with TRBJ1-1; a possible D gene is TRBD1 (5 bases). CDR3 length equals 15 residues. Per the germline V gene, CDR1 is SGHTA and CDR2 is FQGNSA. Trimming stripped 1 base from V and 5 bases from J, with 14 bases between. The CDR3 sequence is CASSLGGWGVTEAFF. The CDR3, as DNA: TGTGCCAGCAGCTTAGGGGGGTGGGGGGTTACTGAAGCTTTCTTT.

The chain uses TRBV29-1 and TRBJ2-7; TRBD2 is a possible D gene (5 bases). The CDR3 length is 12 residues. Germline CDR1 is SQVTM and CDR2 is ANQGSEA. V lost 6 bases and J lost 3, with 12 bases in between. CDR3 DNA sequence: TGCAGCGTGCGTTTCGGGAACTACGAGCAGTACTTC. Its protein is CSVRFGNYEQYF.

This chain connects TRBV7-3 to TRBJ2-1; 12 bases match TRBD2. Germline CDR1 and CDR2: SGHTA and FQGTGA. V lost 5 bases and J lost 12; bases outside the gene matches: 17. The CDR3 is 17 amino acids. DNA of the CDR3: TGTGCCAGCAGCCTACTCCCCGGGACTAGCGGGCCCCACCGGCAGTTCTTC. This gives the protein CASSLLPGTSGPHRQFF.

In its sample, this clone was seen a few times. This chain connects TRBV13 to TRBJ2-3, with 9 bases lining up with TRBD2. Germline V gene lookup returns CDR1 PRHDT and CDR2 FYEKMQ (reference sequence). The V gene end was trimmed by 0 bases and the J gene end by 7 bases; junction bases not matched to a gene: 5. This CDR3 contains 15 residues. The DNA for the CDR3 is TGTGCCAGCAGCTTAGGGACTAGCGGCTTCAATACGCAGTATTTT. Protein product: CASSLGTSGFNTQYF.

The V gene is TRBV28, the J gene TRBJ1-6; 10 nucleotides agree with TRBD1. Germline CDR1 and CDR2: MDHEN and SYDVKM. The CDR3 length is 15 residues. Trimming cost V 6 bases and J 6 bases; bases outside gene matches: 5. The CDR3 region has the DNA TGTGCCAGCAGGTCGAGGACAGGGGGTAATTCACCCCTCCACTTT. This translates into CASRSRTGGNSPLHF.

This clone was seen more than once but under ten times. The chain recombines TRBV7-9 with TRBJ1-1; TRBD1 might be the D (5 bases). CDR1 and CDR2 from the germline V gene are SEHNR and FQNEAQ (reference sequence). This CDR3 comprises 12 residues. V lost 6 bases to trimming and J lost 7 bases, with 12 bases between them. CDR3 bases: TGTGCCAGCAGTCCGGGGGTCGTTGAAGCTTTCTTT. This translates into CASSPGVVEAFF. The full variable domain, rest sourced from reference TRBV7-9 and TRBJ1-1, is DTGVSQNPRHKITKRGQNVTFRCDPISEHNRLYWYRQTLGQGPEFLTYFQNEAQLEKSRLLSDRFSAERPKGSFSTLEIQRTEQGDSAMYLCASSPGVVEAFFGQGTRLTVV.

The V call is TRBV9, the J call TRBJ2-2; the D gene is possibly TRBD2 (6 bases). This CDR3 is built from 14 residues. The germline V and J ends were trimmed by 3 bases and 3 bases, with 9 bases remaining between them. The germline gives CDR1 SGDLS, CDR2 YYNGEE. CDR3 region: CASSGSGYTGELFF. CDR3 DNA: TGTGCCAGCAGCGGTAGCGGATACACCGGGGAGCTGTTTTTT. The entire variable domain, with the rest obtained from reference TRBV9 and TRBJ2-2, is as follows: DSGVTQTPKHLITATGQRVTLRCSPRSGDLSVYWYQQSLDQGLQFLIQYYNGEERAKGNILERFSAQQFPDLHSELNLSSLELGDSALYFCASSGSGYTGELFFGEGSRLTVL.

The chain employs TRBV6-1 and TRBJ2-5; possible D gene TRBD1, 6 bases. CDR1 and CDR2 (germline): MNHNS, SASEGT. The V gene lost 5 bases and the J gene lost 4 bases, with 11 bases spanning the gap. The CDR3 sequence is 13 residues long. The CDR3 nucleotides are TGTGCCAGCAGTCAGGACAGAGGAGAGACCCAGTACTTC. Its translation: CASSQDRGETQYF.

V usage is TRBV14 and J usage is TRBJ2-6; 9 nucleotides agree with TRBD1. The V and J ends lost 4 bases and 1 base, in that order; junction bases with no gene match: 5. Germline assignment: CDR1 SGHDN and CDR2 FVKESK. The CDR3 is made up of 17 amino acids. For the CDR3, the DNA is TGTGCCAGCAGCCGACCGGGACAGGGATCTGGGGCCAACGTCCTGACTTTC. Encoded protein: CASSRPGQGSGANVLTF.

Here the CDR3 reads CASSVVGAGEKLFF. In nucleotides, the CDR3 is TGTGCCAGCAGCGTAGTTGGAGCGGGTGAAAAACTGTTTTTT. The chain is built from TRBV9 and TRBJ1-4; no firm D call. Trimming removed 0 bases at V and 7 bases at J, with 10 bases between. Germline V gene sequence: CDR1 SGDLS, CDR2 YYNGEE. CDR3 length equals 14 residues. Using reference TRBV9 and TRBJ1-4 for the parts outside the CDR3, the full variable domain is DSGVTQTPKHLITATGQRVTLRCSPRSGDLSVYWYQQSLDQGLQFLIQYYNGEERAKGNILERFSAQQFPDLHSELNLSSLELGDSALYFCASSVVGAGEKLFFGSGTQLSVL.

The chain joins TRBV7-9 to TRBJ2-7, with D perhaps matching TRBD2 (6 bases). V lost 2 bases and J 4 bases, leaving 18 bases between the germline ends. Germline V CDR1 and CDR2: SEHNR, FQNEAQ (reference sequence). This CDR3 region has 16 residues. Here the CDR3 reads CASSLSRRAGTYEQYF. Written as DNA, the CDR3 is TGTGCCAGCAGCTTATCCCGGAGGGCTGGTACGTACGAGCAGTACTTC.

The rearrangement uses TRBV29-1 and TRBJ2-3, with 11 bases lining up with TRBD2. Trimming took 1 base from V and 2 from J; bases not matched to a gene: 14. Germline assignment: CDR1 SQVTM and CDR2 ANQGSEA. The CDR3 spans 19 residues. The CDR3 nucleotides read TGCAGCGTTGAAGGTCTTACTAGCGGGGGCCGTACCCCCACAGATACGCAGTATTTT. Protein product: CSVEGLTSGGRTPTDTQYF.

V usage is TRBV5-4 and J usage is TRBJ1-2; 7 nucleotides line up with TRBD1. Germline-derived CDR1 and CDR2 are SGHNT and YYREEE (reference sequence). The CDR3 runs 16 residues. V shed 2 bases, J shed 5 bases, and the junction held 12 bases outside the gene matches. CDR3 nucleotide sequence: TGTGCCAGCAGCTTTGGGGGAGACAGGGCAGGGTATGGCTACACCTTC. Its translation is CASSFGGDRAGYGYTF.

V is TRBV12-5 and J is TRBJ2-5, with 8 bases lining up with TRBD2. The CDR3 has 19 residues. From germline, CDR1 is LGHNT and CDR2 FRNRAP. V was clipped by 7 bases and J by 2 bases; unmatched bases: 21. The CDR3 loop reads CASAREGMLGPQGQETQYF. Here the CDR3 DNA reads TGTGCTAGTGCTCGGGAGGGGATGTTGGGGCCGCAGGGACAAGAGACCCAGTACTTC.

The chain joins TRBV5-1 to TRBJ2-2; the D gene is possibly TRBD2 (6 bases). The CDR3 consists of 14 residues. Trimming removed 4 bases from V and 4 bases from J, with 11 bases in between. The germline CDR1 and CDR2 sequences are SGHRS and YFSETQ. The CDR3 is CASSQTSVTGELFF. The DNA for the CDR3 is TGCGCCAGCAGCCAGACTAGTGTCACCGGGGAGCTGTTTTTT.

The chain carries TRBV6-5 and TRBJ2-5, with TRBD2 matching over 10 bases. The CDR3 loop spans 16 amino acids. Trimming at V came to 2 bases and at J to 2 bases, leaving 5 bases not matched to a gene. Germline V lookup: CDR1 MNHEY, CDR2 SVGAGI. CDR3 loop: CASSYVRAGGQETQYF. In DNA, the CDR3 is TGTGCCAGCAGTTACGTTCGAGCGGGGGGGCAAGAGACCCAGTACTTC.

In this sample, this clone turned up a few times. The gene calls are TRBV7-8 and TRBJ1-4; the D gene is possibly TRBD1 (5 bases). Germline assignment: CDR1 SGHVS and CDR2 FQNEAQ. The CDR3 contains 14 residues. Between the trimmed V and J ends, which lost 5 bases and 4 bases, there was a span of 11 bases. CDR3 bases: TGTGCCAGCAGCCGCGGGGGGGGTAATGAAAAACTGTTTTTT. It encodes CASSRGGGNEKLFF.

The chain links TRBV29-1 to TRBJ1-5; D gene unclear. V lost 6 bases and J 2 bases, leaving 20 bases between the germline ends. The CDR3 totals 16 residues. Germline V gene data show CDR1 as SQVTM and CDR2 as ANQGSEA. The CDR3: CSVPSQGDRGNQPQHF. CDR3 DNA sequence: TGCAGCGTCCCGTCCCAAGGAGACCGGGGCAATCAGCCCCAGCATTTT.

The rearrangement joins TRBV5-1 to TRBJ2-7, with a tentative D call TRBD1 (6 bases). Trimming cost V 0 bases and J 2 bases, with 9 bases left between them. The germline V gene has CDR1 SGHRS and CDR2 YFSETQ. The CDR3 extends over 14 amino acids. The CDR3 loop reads CASSLGQEAYEQYF. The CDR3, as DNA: TGCGCCAGCAGCTTGGGACAGGAAGCCTACGAGCAGTACTTC. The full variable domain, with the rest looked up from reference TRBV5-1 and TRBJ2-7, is KAGVTQTPRYLIKTRGQQVTLSCSPISGHRSVSWYQQTPGQGLQFLFEYFSETQRNKGNFPGRFSGRQFSNSRSEMNVSTLELGDSALYLCASSLGQEAYEQYFGPGTRLTVT.

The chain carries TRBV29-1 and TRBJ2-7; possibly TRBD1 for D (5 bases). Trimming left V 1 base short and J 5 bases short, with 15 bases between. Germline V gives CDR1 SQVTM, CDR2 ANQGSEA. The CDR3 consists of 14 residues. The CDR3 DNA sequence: TGCAGCGTTGAAGTCCGCGGCAGGGATGACGAGCAGTACTTC. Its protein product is CSVEVRGRDDEQYF.

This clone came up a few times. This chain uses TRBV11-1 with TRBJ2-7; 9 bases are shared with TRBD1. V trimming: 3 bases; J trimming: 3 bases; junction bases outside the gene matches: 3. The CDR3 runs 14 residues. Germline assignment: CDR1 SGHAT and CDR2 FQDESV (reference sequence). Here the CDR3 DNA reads TGTGCCAGCAGCTTCTGGACAGGGGACTACGAGCAGTACTTC. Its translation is CASSFWTGDYEQYF.

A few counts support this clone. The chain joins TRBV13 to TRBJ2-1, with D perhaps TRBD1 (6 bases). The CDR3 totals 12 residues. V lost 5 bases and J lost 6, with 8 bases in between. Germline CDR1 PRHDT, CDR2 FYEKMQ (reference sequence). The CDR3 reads CASSPTGNEQFF. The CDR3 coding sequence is TGTGCCAGCAGCCCGACAGGCAATGAGCAGTTCTTC. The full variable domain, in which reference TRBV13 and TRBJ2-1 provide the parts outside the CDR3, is AAGVIQSPRHLIKEKRETATLKCYPIPRHDTVYWYQQGPGQDPQFLISFYEKMQSDKGSIPDRFSAQQFSDYHSELNMSSLELGDSALYFCASSPTGNEQFFGPGTRLTVL.

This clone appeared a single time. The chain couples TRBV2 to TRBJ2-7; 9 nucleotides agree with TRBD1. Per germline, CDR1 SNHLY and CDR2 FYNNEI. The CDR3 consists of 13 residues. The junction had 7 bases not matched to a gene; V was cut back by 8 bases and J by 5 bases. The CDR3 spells CASFRDRVDEQYF. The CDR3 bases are TGTGCCAGCTTCCGGGACAGGGTAGACGAGCAGTACTTC.

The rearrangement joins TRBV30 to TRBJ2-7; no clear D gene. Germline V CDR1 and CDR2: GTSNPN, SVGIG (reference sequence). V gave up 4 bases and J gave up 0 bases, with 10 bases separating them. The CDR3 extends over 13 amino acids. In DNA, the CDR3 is TGTGCCTGGAAGGCAGGTCGCTCCTACGAGCAGTACTTC. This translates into CAWKAGRSYEQYF.

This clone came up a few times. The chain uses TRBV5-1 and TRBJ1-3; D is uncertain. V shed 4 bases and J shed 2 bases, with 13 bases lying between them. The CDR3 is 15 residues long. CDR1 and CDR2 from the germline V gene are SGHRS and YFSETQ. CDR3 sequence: CASSRDGAAGNTIYF. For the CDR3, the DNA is TGCGCCAGCAGCCGGGATGGCGCCGCTGGAAACACCATATATTTT.